A single TCR beta chain is shown here with its context. Antigen specificity is unknown. The V and J ends lost 2 bases and 1 base respectively, with 3 bases between them. The CDR3 has 13 residues. CDR1 SEHNR and CDR2 FQNEAQ come from the germline V gene (reference sequence). Time point described: patch test 3, about 24 weeks after DPC sensitization. The sample's treatment: therapeutic diphenylcyclopropenone sensitization with weekly scalp DPC. This entry is derived from a study of human T cells and chemical hapten exposure. The library attached unique molecular identifiers to individual cDNA molecules. Original methodology: Sample TCR totals centred on a median of about 100,000, ranging roughly 20,000 to 700,000. TCRdb reanalysed the RACE reads using MiXCR and keeps one entry per CDR3 protein. TCRdb, rather than the study authors, made the V and J calls. The sample includes roughly 150,000 distinct CDR3 sequences, 25% to 30% of them seen just once.

Study findings and constraints: Alopecia affected the donors, so their immune response may differ from healthy people's.

The source material was whole blood, sampled in connection with sensitization to the hapten diphenylcyclopropenone (DPC). The origin of this receptor is a woman between 18 and 29 years old with alopecia areata. Some clones in this sample may be carry-over from other donors' samples. V and J are TRBV7-9 and TRBJ1-5; D unclear. The CDR3 bases are TGTGCCAGCAGCTTAACGAGCAATCAGCCCCAGCATTTT. As protein: CASSLTSNQPQHF.